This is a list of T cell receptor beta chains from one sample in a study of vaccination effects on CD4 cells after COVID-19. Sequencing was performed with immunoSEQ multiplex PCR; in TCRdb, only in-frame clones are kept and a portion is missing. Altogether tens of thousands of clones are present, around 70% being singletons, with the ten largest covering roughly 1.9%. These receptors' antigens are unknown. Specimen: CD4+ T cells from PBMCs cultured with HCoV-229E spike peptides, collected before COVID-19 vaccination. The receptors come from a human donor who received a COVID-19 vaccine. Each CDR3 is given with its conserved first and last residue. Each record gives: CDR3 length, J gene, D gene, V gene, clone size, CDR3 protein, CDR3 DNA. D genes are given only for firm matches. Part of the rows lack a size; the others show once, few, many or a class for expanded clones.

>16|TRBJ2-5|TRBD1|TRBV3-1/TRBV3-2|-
CASSQGVTRGRETQYF
TGTGCCAGCAGCCAAGGGGTTACCAGGGGGCGAGAGACCCAGTACTTC
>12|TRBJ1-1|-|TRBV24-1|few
CATSDLVGNSFF
TGTGCCACCAGTGATTTAGTAGGGAACTCTTTCTTT
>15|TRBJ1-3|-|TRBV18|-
CASSPLASSGNTIYF
TGTGCCAGCTCACCCCTAGCCTCCTCTGGAAACACCATATATTTT
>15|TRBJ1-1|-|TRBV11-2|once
CASSPRILLNTEAFF
TGTGCCAGCAGCCCCCGAATCCTGTTGAACACTGAAGCTTTCTTT
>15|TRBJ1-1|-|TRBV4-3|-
CASSLLQGLNTEAFF
TGCGCCAGCAGCCTGCTCCAGGGACTGAACACTGAAGCTTTCTTT
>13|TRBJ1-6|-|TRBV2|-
CATRQAYNSPLHF
TGTGCCACCAGACAGGCATATAATTCACCCCTCCACTTT
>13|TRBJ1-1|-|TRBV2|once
CASSVRGETEAFF
TGTGCCAGCAGTGTACGAGGGGAGACTGAAGCTTTCTTT
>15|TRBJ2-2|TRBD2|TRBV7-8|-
CASSFGGAGTGELFF
TGTGCCAGCAGCTTCGGGGGGGCCGGGACCGGGGAGCTGTTTTTT
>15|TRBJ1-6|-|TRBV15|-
CATSRVSGYNSPLHF
TGTGCCACCAGCAGAGTGTCGGGATATAATTCACCCCTCCACTTT
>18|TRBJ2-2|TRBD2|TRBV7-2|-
CASSSQPSLAAHTGELFF
TGTGCCAGCAGCTCCCAACCCTCACTAGCGGCCCACACCGGGGAGCTGTTTTTT
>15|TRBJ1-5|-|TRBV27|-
CASSFSRGENQPQHF
TGTGCCAGCAGTTTCTCCCGGGGGGAGAATCAGCCCCAGCATTTT
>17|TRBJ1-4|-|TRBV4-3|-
CASSQVRFGTGAEKLFF
TGCGCCAGCAGCCAAGTTCGATTCGGAACCGGCGCTGAAAAACTGTTTTTT
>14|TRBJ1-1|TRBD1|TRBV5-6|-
CASSENRGQGEAFF
TGTGCCAGCAGCGAAAACAGGGGGCAGGGTGAAGCTTTCTTT
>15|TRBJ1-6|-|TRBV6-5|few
CASIIQVSYNSPLHF
TGTGCCAGCATCATACAGGTCTCCTATAATTCACCCCTCCACTTT
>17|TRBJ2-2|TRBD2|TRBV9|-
CASSVASGRQNGGELFF
TGTGCCAGCAGCGTAGCTAGCGGGCGGCAGAACGGCGGGGAGCTGTTTTTT
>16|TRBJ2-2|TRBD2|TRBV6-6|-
CASSRTSGENTGELFF
TGTGCCAGCAGCCGGACTAGCGGGGAAAACACCGGGGAGCTGTTTTTT
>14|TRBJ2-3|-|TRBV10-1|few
CASSRGVRTDTQYF
TGCGCCAGCAGTCGCGGGGTCCGCACAGATACGCAGTATTTT